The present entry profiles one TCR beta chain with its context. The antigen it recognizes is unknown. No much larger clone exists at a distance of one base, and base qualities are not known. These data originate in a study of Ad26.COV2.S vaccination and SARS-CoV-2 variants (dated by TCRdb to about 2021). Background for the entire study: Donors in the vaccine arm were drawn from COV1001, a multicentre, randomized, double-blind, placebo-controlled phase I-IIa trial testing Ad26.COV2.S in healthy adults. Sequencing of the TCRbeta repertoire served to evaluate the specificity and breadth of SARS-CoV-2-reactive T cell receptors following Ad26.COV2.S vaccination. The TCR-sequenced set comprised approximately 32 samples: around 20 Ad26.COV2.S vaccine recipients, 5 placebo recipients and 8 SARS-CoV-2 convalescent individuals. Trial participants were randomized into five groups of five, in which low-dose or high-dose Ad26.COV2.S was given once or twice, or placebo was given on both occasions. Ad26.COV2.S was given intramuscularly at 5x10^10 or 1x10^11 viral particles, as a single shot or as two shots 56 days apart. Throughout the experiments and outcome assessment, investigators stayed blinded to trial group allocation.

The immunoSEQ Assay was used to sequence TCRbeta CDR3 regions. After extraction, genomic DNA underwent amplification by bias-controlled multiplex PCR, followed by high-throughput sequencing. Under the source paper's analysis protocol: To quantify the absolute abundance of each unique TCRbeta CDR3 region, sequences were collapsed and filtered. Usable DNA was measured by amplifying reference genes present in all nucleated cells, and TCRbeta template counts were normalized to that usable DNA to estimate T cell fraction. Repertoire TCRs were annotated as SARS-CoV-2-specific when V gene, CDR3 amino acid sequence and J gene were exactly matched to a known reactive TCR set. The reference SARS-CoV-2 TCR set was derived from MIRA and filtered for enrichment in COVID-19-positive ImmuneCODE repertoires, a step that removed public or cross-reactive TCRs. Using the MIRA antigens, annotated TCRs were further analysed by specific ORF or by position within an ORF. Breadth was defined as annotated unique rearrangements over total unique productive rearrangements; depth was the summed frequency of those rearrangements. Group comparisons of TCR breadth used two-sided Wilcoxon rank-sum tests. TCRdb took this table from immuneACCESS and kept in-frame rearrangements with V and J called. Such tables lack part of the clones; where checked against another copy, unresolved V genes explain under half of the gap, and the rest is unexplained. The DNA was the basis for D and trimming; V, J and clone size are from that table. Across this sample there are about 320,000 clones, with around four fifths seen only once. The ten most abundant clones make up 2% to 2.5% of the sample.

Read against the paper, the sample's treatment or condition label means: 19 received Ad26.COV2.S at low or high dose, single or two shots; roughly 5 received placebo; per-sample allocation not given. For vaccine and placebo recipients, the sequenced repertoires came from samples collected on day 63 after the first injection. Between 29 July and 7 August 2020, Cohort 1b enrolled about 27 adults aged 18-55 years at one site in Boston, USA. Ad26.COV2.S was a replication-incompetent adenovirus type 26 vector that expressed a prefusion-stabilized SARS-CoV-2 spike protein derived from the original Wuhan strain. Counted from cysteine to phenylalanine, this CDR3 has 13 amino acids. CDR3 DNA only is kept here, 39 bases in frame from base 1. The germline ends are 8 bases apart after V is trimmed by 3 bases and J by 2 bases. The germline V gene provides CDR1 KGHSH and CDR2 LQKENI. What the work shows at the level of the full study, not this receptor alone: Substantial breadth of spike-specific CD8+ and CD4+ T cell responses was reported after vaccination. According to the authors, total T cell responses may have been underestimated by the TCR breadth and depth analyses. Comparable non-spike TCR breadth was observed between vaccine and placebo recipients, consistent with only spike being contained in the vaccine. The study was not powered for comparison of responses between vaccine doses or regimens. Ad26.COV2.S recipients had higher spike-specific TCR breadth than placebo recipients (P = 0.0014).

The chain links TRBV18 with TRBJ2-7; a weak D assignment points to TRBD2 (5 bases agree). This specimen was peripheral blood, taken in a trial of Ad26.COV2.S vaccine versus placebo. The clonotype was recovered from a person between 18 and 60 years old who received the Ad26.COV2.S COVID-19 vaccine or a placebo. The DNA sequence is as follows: TGTGCCAGCTCACCGGACGGGACCTACGAGCAGTACTTC. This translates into CASSPDGTYEQYF.